These T cell receptor beta chains were read from a single sample in a study of PD-1 blockade in classical Hodgkin lymphoma. The assay was immunoSEQ multiplex PCR, and TCRdb's table has in-frame clones only and misses some. The profile covers some 110,000 clones, with around nine tenths appearing a single time and about 20% taken by the ten largest. Here the sequenced sample was peripheral blood mononuclear cells (PBMCs), taken before the fourth cycle of nivolumab. These receptors were obtained from a human donor with classical Hodgkin lymphoma. Both conserved end residues are part of each CDR3. Fields, in order: J gene, clone size, V gene, CDR3 protein. Clone sizes are given selectively: once, few, many, or a class where the clone is expanded.

TRBJ1-2 - TRBV28 CASSFMGGYTF
TRBJ1-1 - TRBV19 CASSLHTPNTEAFF
TRBJ2-7 once TRBV30 CAYGQGAYEQYF
TRBJ2-7 once TRBV11-2 CASSLVGGAYEQYF
TRBJ2-7 once TRBV28 CASSYLATGLLYEQYF
TRBJ2-7 - TRBV13 CASSLGSGRAKYEQYF
TRBJ2-7 - TRBV5-1 CASSLRGGVSYEQYF
TRBJ2-7 - TRBV27 CASSLDGGRARYF
TRBJ1-1 - TRBV6-5 CASSYRDTEAFF
TRBJ1-1 - TRBV29-1 CSVASRLSVNTEAFF
TRBJ1-2 - TRBV7-9 CASSSGATFYGYTF
TRBJ1-5 once TRBV2 CASSEAWGGGNQPQHF
TRBJ2-7 - TRBV5-4 CASSLGGQGAQEQYF
TRBJ1-4 - TRBV18 CASSRRSQGGEKLFF
TRBJ1-1 - TRBV28 CASSNDRGAIEAFF
TRBJ2-2 few TRBV7-9 CASSLVSGTENTGELFF
TRBJ2-1 - TRBV6-6 CASSPGPGNEQFF
TRBJ1-2 many TRBV19 CASSIEGNYGYTF
TRBJ2-7 - TRBV14 CASSQESQAGYDEQYF
TRBJ2-7 - TRBV18 CASSLAGRGRAYEQYF
TRBJ2-7 - TRBV7-9 CASSLWVAGSSYEQYF
TRBJ1-2 - TRBV28 CASSRQSAPNGYTF
TRBJ1-5 - TRBV6-1 CASSDFAAGSNQPQHF
TRBJ1-1 - TRBV29-1 CSVPGQGGTEAFF
TRBJ1-2 - TRBV6-5 CASSYGTGAYGYTF
TRBJ2-7 - TRBV5-1 CASSLSAGEQYF
TRBJ1-2 - TRBV7-2 CASSAGQGGGNYGYTF